A selection of T cell receptor beta chains follows, all from one sample in a study of shared T cell receptors in the human thymus. Generated by immunoSEQ multiplex PCR, the TCRdb table keeps only in-frame clones and is missing some. The sample holds about 730,000 clones, roughly 85% seen once. The data also belong to a second study, concerning human thymus T cells.

Sequenced material: thymocytes. The receptors derive from a girl younger than two with a congenital heart defect. Each CDR3 is given with its conserved first and last residue. The D gene is left open where the match is weak. Not all rows give a size; the values are once, few, many and, for expanded clones, a class.

abundance: -
d_gene: TRBD2
j_gene: TRBJ2-5
v_gene: TRBV4-1
CDR3aa: CASSQVASGEKETQYF
CDR3nt: TGCGCCAGCAGCCAAGTCGCTAGCGGGGAGAAAGAGACCCAGTACTTC

abundance: -
d_gene: -
j_gene: TRBJ1-4
v_gene: TRBV12-5
CDR3aa: CASGPTRPGWKNEKLFF
CDR3nt: TGTGCTAGTGGCCCGACCCGCCCAGGGTGGAAGAATGAAAAACTGTTTTTT

abundance: -
d_gene: -
j_gene: TRBJ2-7
v_gene: TRBV6-1
CDR3aa: CASRYAGGRVGEF
CDR3nt: TGTGCCAGCAGATACGCAGGGGGGCGGGTTGGAGAATTC

abundance: -
d_gene: TRBD1
j_gene: TRBJ2-7
v_gene: TRBV5-5
CDR3aa: CASSLTGTGLGTYEQYF
CDR3nt: TGTGCCAGCAGCTTAACCGGGACAGGGTTGGGAACCTACGAGCAGTACTTC

abundance: -
d_gene: -
j_gene: TRBJ1-1
v_gene: TRBV6-5
CDR3aa: CASRTWATGPEAFF
CDR3nt: TGTGCCAGCAGGACCTGGGCGACAGGCCCCGAGGCTTTCTTT

abundance: -
d_gene: -
j_gene: TRBJ1-1
v_gene: TRBV10-1
CDR3aa: CASSRDLPRPGTEAFF
CDR3nt: TGCGCCAGCAGTCGAGACCTGCCGAGACCAGGCACTGAAGCTTTCTTT

abundance: -
d_gene: TRBD1
j_gene: TRBJ1-2
v_gene: TRBV9
CDR3aa: CASSEVTGATNYGYTF
CDR3nt: TGTGCCAGCAGCGAAGTTACAGGGGCTACTAACTATGGCTACACCTTC

abundance: -
d_gene: TRBD1
j_gene: TRBJ2-3
v_gene: TRBV10-1
CDR3aa: CASSAGQGPFTDTQYF
CDR3nt: TGCGCCAGCAGTGCCGGACAGGGACCTTTCACAGATACGCAGTATTTT

abundance: -
d_gene: -
j_gene: TRBJ2-1
v_gene: TRBV14
CDR3aa: CASSHLPGSYNEQFF
CDR3nt: TGTGCCAGCAGCCACCTGCCGGGCTCCTACAATGAGCAGTTCTTC

abundance: once
d_gene: -
j_gene: TRBJ1-2
v_gene: TRBV5-4
CDR3aa: CASSLGVSNYGYTF
CDR3nt: TGTGCCAGCAGCTTAGGGGTCTCTAACTATGGCTACACCTTC

abundance: -
d_gene: -
j_gene: TRBJ1-2
v_gene: TRBV4-3
CDR3aa: CASSPNQDGNYGYTF
CDR3nt: TGCGCCAGCAGCCCCAACCAAGACGGGAACTATGGCTACACCTTC

abundance: -
d_gene: -
j_gene: TRBJ2-2
v_gene: TRBV30
CDR3aa: CAWIQPGTVGWFANTGELFF
CDR3nt: TGTGCCTGGATTCAGCCCGGGACTGTAGGGTGGTTCGCGAACACCGGGGAGCTGTTTTTT

abundance: once
d_gene: -
j_gene: TRBJ2-7
v_gene: TRBV20-1
CDR3aa: CSAPSAYEQYF
CDR3nt: TGCAGTGCTCCCTCAGCCTACGAGCAGTACTTC

abundance: -
d_gene: -
j_gene: TRBJ2-7
v_gene: TRBV15
CDR3aa: CATSRGLARYEQYF
CDR3nt: TGTGCCACCAGCAGAGGGCTAGCAAGGTACGAGCAGTACTTC

abundance: few
d_gene: TRBD1
j_gene: TRBJ1-6
v_gene: TRBV6-1
CDR3aa: CASSEVPSGGDNSPLHF
CDR3nt: TGTGCCAGCAGTGAAGTTCCCTCAGGGGGAGATAATTCACCCCTCCACTTT

abundance: -
d_gene: -
j_gene: TRBJ1-1
v_gene: TRBV19
CDR3aa: CASSIYWAQTAFPEAFF
CDR3nt: TGTGCCAGTAGTATCTATTGGGCCCAGACGGCTTTTCCTGAAGCTTTCTTT

abundance: once
d_gene: -
j_gene: TRBJ1-1
v_gene: TRBV28
CDR3aa: CASRAKSGDPLRRFEAFF
CDR3nt: TGTGCCAGCAGAGCCAAGTCGGGTGACCCCTTGCGACGTTTTGAAGCTTTCTTT

abundance: once
d_gene: -
j_gene: TRBJ2-3
v_gene: TRBV5-1
CDR3aa: CASSLPRLADTQYF
CDR3nt: TGCGCCAGCAGCTTGCCCAGACTAGCAGATACGCAGTATTTT

abundance: -
d_gene: TRBD2
j_gene: TRBJ2-7
v_gene: TRBV4-1
CDR3aa: CASSPSERAGGQYEQYF
CDR3nt: TGCGCCAGCAGCCCATCCGAGAGAGCGGGGGGCCAATACGAGCAGTACTTC

abundance: -
d_gene: -
j_gene: TRBJ1-2
v_gene: TRBV27
CDR3aa: CASSFMAALEVTF
CDR3nt: TGTGCCAGCAGTTTTATGGCCGCATTGGAGGTGACCTTC

abundance: -
d_gene: -
j_gene: TRBJ2-7
v_gene: TRBV7-9
CDR3aa: CASSLVAGLHYEQYF
CDR3nt: TGTGCCAGCAGCTTAGTTGCGGGGCTACATTACGAGCAGTACTTC

abundance: -
d_gene: TRBD2
j_gene: TRBJ2-5
v_gene: TRBV2
CDR3aa: CASSGSSSGGVGETQYF
CDR3nt: TGTGCCAGCAGTGGGTCCTCTAGCGGGGGAGTAGGTGAGACCCAGTACTTC

abundance: -
d_gene: -
j_gene: TRBJ1-1
v_gene: TRBV18
CDR3aa: CASSPGHLLRTEAFF
CDR3nt: TGTGCCAGCTCACCCGGACACCTCCTGAGAACTGAAGCTTTCTTT

abundance: -
d_gene: TRBD1
j_gene: TRBJ1-6
v_gene: TRBV28
CDR3aa: CASSPIDRGTLHF
CDR3nt: TGTGCCAGCAGCCCGATCGACAGGGGTACCCTCCACTTT

abundance: once
d_gene: TRBD2
j_gene: TRBJ2-3
v_gene: TRBV5-4
CDR3aa: CASSLSLLAGTDTQYF
CDR3nt: TGTGCCAGCAGCTTGAGTCTACTAGCGGGGACAGATACGCAGTATTTT

abundance: -
d_gene: -
j_gene: TRBJ2-6
v_gene: TRBV5-6
CDR3aa: CASSERTNNGDSGANVLTF
CDR3nt: TGTGCCAGCAGCGAGAGGACAAACAACGGAGACTCTGGGGCCAACGTCCTGACTTTC

abundance: -
d_gene: -
j_gene: TRBJ2-7
v_gene: TRBV28
CDR3aa: CASRGLFPIEQYF
CDR3nt: TGTGCCAGCAGGGGGCTCTTCCCGATCGAGCAGTACTTC

abundance: -
d_gene: TRBD1
j_gene: TRBJ1-5
v_gene: TRBV18
CDR3aa: CASSPRGPDQPQHF
CDR3nt: TGTGCCAGCTCACCTAGGGGGCCGGATCAGCCCCAGCATTTT

abundance: -
d_gene: -
j_gene: TRBJ2-2
v_gene: TRBV2
CDR3aa: CASSSESNRGGNGELFF
CDR3nt: TGTGCCAGCAGTTCAGAAAGCAACAGGGGAGGTAACGGGGAGCTGTTTTTT

abundance: -
d_gene: -
j_gene: TRBJ2-7
v_gene: TRBV5-8
CDR3aa: CASSRTGHGLNEQYF
CDR3nt: TGTGCCAGCAGCCGCACGGGACACGGTCTGAACGAGCAGTACTTC

abundance: -
d_gene: TRBD2
j_gene: TRBJ2-3
v_gene: TRBV5-1
CDR3aa: CASSLITPSGGGTDTQYF
CDR3nt: TGCGCCAGCAGCTTGATAACCCCTAGCGGGGGCGGCACAGATACGCAGTATTTT

abundance: few
d_gene: -
j_gene: TRBJ1-4
v_gene: TRBV6-1
CDR3aa: CASRGGVKLFF
CDR3nt: TGTGCCAGCAGGGGGGGGGTAAAACTGTTTTTT

abundance: -
d_gene: -
j_gene: TRBJ1-4
v_gene: TRBV2
CDR3aa: CASTGGWGRGKLFF
CDR3nt: TGTGCCAGCACTGGAGGGTGGGGTCGGGGAAAACTGTTTTTT

abundance: -
d_gene: -
j_gene: TRBJ1-1
v_gene: TRBV19
CDR3aa: CASPGTSGVAFF
CDR3nt: TGTGCCAGTCCTGGGACGAGCGGGGTAGCTTTCTTT

abundance: -
d_gene: TRBD1
j_gene: TRBJ1-2
v_gene: TRBV6-5
CDR3aa: CASSLTGDSFYGYTF
CDR3nt: TGTGCCAGCAGTTTAACAGGGGATAGTTTTTATGGCTACACCTTC

abundance: -
d_gene: TRBD1
j_gene: TRBJ2-7
v_gene: TRBV28
CDR3aa: CASNGQGSPYEQYF
CDR3nt: TGTGCCAGCAACGGACAGGGCTCACCCTACGAGCAGTACTTC

abundance: once
d_gene: -
j_gene: TRBJ1-1
v_gene: TRBV7-8
CDR3aa: CASSPMRGLNTEAFF
CDR3nt: TGTGCCAGCAGCCCCATGCGGGGTCTGAACACTGAAGCTTTCTTT

abundance: -
d_gene: TRBD2
j_gene: TRBJ2-5
v_gene: TRBV25-1
CDR3aa: CASSAGLAAETQYF
CDR3nt: TGTGCCAGCAGTGCGGGACTAGCGGCAGAGACCCAGTACTTC

abundance: once
d_gene: TRBD1
j_gene: TRBJ1-4
v_gene: TRBV4-1
CDR3aa: CASKLTGPNEKLFF
CDR3nt: TGCGCCAGCAAACTGACAGGGCCTAATGAAAAACTGTTTTTT

abundance: -
d_gene: -
j_gene: TRBJ2-1
v_gene: TRBV30
CDR3aa: CAWSPIARDSYNEQFF
CDR3nt: TGTGCCTGGAGTCCTATTGCACGGGACTCCTACAATGAGCAGTTCTTC

abundance: -
d_gene: TRBD1
j_gene: TRBJ2-7
v_gene: TRBV12-5
CDR3aa: CASGLVKDRAYEQYF
CDR3nt: TGTGCTAGTGGTTTGGTCAAAGACAGGGCCTACGAGCAGTACTTC

abundance: -
d_gene: TRBD2
j_gene: TRBJ2-2
v_gene: TRBV30
CDR3aa: CAWSQIIRLAGGLTGELFF
CDR3nt: TGTGCCTGGAGCCAAATAATTAGACTAGCGGGGGGTCTCACCGGGGAGCTGTTTTTT

abundance: -
d_gene: TRBD2
j_gene: TRBJ2-1
v_gene: TRBV18
CDR3aa: CASSPPEVAGDGEQFF
CDR3nt: TGTGCCAGCTCACCACCGGAGGTAGCGGGGGACGGGGAGCAGTTCTTC

abundance: -
d_gene: TRBD1
j_gene: TRBJ1-1
v_gene: TRBV5-1
CDR3aa: CASSLVRQGASGNTEAFF
CDR3nt: TGCGCCAGCAGCTTGGTTCGACAGGGGGCTTCTGGGAACACTGAAGCTTTCTTT

abundance: few
d_gene: TRBD1
j_gene: TRBJ1-3
v_gene: TRBV10-3
CDR3aa: CAISESGRGPSGNTIYF
CDR3nt: TGTGCCATCAGTGAGTCGGGAAGGGGGCCTTCTGGAAACACCATATATTTT

abundance: -
d_gene: TRBD1
j_gene: TRBJ2-5
v_gene: TRBV6-5
CDR3aa: CASSLIGQGCETQYF
CDR3nt: TGTGCCAGCAGTTTGATCGGACAGGGTTGTGAGACCCAGTACTTC

abundance: once
d_gene: -
j_gene: TRBJ2-7
v_gene: TRBV20-1
CDR3aa: CSATLWEQYF
CDR3nt: TGCAGTGCTACGCTATGGGAGCAGTACTTC

abundance: -
d_gene: -
j_gene: TRBJ1-6
v_gene: TRBV27
CDR3aa: CASSFSGKETYNSPLHF
CDR3nt: TGTGCCAGCAGTTTTTCGGGGAAAGAGACCTATAATTCACCCCTCCACTTT

abundance: -
d_gene: -
j_gene: TRBJ1-5
v_gene: TRBV7-2
CDR3aa: CASSFRGVGNQPQHF
CDR3nt: TGTGCCAGCAGCTTTCGGGGGGTGGGAAATCAGCCCCAGCATTTT

abundance: -
d_gene: TRBD1
j_gene: TRBJ2-7
v_gene: TRBV29-1
CDR3aa: CSVTERFLDRDDPSSYEQYF
CDR3nt: TGCAGCGTAACTGAACGCTTCTTGGACAGGGATGATCCGAGCTCCTACGAGCAGTACTTC

abundance: -
d_gene: TRBD1
j_gene: TRBJ1-3
v_gene: TRBV5-6
CDR3aa: CASSGQGCGNTIYF
CDR3nt: TGTGCCAGCTCGGGACAGGGGTGTGGAAACACCATATATTTT

abundance: -
d_gene: TRBD1
j_gene: TRBJ2-7
v_gene: TRBV27
CDR3aa: CASRGGQADEQYF
CDR3nt: TGTGCCAGCAGGGGCGGACAGGCGGACGAGCAGTACTTC

abundance: -
d_gene: -
j_gene: TRBJ2-1
v_gene: TRBV29-1
CDR3aa: CSAEPTGYNEQFF
CDR3nt: TGCAGCGCAGAACCAACAGGATACAATGAGCAGTTCTTC

abundance: -
d_gene: -
j_gene: TRBJ2-3
v_gene: TRBV27
CDR3aa: CASSLTSTDTQYF
CDR3nt: TGTGCCAGCAGCCTGACTAGCACAGATACGCAGTATTTT

abundance: -
d_gene: TRBD1
j_gene: TRBJ1-5
v_gene: TRBV11-3
CDR3aa: CASSVPGTGIYQPQHF
CDR3nt: TGTGCCAGCAGCGTGCCCGGGACAGGGATTTATCAGCCCCAGCATTTT